This TCR beta chain was profiled in a study of blood T cells in healthy people across ages. This clonotype was counted only a few times. Together with a sample-barcoded 5' primer, a J-beta primer mix was included in a second PCR lasting roughly 6 to 12 cycles. TCRdb passed the 5' RACE reads through MiXCR, listing each CDR3 protein once. This table holds 1.5 million to 2 million distinct CDR3 sequences, roughly 32% found once. Trimming cost V 5 bases and J 8 bases, with 18 bases left between them. Germline CDR1 reads SGHTA; CDR2 reads FQGNSA. CDR3 size: 14 residues. This sequence originates from a woman aged 25 to 39 in good health. The chain links TRBV7-2 to TRBJ1-2; D call uncertain. Specimen: blood. The CDR3 loop reads CASSPTTVLKGYTF. CDR3 DNA sequence: TGTGCCAGCAGCCCGACCACGGTACTAAAGGGCTACACCTTC. The full variable domain, completed using reference TRBV7-2 and TRBJ1-2, is GAGVSQSPSNKVTEKGKDVELRCDPISGHTALYWYRQSLGQGLEFLIYFQGNSAPDKSGLPSDRFSAERTGGSVSTLTIQRTQQEDSAVYLCASSPTTVLKGYTFGSGTRLTVV.